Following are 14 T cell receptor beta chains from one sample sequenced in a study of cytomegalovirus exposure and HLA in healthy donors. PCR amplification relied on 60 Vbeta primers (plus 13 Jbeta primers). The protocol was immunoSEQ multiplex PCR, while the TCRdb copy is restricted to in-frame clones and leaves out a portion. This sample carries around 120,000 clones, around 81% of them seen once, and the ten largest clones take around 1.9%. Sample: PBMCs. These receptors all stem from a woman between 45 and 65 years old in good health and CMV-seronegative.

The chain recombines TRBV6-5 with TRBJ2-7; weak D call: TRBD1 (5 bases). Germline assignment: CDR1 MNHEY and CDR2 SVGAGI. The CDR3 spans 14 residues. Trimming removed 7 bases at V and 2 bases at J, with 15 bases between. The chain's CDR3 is CASKPGHGTYEQYF. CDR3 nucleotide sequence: TGTGCCAGCAAGCCAGGACACGGAACCTACGAGCAGTACTTC.

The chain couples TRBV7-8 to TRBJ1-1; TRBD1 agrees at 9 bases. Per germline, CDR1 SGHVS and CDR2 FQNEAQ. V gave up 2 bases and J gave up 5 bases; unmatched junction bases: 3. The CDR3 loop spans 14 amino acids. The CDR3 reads CASSLNRGQTEAFF. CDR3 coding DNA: TGTGCCAGCAGCTTAAACAGGGGGCAGACTGAAGCTTTCTTT. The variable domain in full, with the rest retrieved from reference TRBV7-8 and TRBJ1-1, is GAGVSQSPRYKVAKRGQDVALRCDPISGHVSLFWYQQALGQGPEFLTYFQNEAQLDKSGLPSDRFFAERPEGSVSTLKIQRTQQEDSAVYLCASSLNRGQTEAFFGQGTRLTVV.

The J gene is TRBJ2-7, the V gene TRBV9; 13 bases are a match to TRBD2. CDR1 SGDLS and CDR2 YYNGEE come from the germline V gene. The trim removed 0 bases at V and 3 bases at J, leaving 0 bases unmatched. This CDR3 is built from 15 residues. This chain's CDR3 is CASSVGLAGGYEQYF. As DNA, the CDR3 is TGTGCCAGCAGCGTAGGACTAGCGGGAGGCTACGAGCAGTACTTC. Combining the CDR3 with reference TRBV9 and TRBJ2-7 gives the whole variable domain DSGVTQTPKHLITATGQRVTLRCSPRSGDLSVYWYQQSLDQGLQFLIQYYNGEERAKGNILERFSAQQFPDLHSELNLSSLELGDSALYFCASSVGLAGGYEQYFGPGTRLTVT.

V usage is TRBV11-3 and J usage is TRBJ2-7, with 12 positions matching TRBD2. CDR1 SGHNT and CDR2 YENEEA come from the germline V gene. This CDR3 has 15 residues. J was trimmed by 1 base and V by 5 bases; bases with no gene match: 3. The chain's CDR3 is CASSPGLAGSYEQYV. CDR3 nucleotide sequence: TGTGCCAGCAGCCCCGGACTAGCGGGGTCCTACGAGCAGTACGTC.

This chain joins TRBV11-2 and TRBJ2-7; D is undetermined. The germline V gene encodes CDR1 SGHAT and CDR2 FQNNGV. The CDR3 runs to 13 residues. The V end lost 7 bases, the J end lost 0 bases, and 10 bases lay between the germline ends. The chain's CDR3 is CASTLGLSYEQYF. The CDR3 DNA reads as TGTGCCAGCACCCTAGGCCTCTCCTACGAGCAGTACTTC.

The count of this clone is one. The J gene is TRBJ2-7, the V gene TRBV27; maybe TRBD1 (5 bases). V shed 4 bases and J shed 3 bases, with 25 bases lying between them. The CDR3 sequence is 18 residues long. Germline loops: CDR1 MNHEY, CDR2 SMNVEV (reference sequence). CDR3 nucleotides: TGTGCCAGCAGTTCAGACCTCCGGGCAGGGCGATATGACTACGAGCAGTACTTC. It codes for CASSSDLRAGRYDYEQYF.

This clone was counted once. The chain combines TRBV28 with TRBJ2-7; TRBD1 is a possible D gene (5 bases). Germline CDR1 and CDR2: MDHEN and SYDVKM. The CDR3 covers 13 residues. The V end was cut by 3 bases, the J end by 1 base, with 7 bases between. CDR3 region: CASSFAGSYEQYF. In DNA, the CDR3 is TGTGCCAGCAGTTTCGCAGGGTCCTACGAGCAGTACTTC.

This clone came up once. Written as DNA, the CDR3 is TGTGCCAGTAGACTAGCGGGGTGGGGAGATACGCAGTATTTT. It encodes CASRLAGWGDTQYF. The chain recombines TRBV19 with TRBJ2-3; 10 bases are a match to TRBD2. The CDR3 is made up of 14 amino acids. Trimming removed 6 bases from V and 5 bases from J; junction bases left unmatched: 5. CDR1 is LNHDA and CDR2 is SQIVND in the germline V gene (reference sequence).

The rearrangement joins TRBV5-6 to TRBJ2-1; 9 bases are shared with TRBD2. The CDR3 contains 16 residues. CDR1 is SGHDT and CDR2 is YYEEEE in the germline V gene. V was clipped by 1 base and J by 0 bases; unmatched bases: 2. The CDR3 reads CASSLISGSSYNEQFF. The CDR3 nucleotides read TGTGCCAGCAGCTTGATTAGCGGGAGCTCCTACAATGAGCAGTTCTTC.

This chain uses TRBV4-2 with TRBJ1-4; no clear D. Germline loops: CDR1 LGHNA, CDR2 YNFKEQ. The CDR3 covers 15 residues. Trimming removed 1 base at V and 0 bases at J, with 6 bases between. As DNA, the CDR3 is TGTGCCAGCAGCCAAGGAGCGGCAACTAATGAAAAACTGTTTTTT. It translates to CASSQGAATNEKLFF.

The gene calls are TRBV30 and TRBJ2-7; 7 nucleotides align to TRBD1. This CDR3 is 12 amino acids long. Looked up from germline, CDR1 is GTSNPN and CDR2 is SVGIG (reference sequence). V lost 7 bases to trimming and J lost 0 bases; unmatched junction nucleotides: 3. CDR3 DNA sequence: TGTGCCTCGGGACAGAGCTCCTACGAGCAGTACTTC. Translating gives CASGQSSYEQYF.

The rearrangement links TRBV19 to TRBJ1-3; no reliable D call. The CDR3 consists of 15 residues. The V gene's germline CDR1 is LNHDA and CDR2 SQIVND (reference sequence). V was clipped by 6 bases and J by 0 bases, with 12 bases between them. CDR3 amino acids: CASRSGIASGNTIYF. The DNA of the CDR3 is TGTGCCAGTAGGTCGGGGATCGCCTCTGGAAACACCATATATTTT.

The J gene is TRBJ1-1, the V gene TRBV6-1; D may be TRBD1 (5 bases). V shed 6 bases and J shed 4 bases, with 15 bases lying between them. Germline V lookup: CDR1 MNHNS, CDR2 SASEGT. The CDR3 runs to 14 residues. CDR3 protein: CASRGAGMGTEAFF. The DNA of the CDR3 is TGTGCCAGCAGAGGGGCAGGGATGGGCACTGAAGCTTTCTTT.

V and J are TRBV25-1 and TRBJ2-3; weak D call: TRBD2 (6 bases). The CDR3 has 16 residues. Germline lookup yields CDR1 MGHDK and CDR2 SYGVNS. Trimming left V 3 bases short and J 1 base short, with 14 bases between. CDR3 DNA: TGTGCCAGCAGTGACACGTCAGGAGGGGGCACAGATACGCAGTATTTT. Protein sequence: CASSDTSGGGTDTQYF.